These T cell receptor beta chains were read from a single sample in a study of cytomegalovirus exposure and HLA in healthy donors. Assay: immunoSEQ multiplex PCR; the TCRdb copy retains only in-frame clones and omits some. In the table there are 68,000 or so clones, about 89% of which are singletons. Sequences were obtained from PBMCs. The receptor source for this set is a man aged 18 to 30 in good health and CMV-seronegative. Each CDR3 is given with its conserved first and last residue. D genes are given only for firm matches. Rows give clone size only sometimes, using once, few, many, or a class for an expanded clone.

>NA|TRBJ2-5|13|TRBV11-3|NA
TGTGCCAGCAGCCGGACACCTCAAGAGACCCAGTACTTC
CASSRTPQETQYF
>NA|TRBJ1-1|12|TRBV28|NA
TGTGCCAGCAACGACAGGAACACTGAAGCTTTCTTT
CASNDRNTEAFF
>NA|TRBJ2-7|13|TRBV28|NA
TGTGCCAGCAGTTTGAGGGCCTACTACGAGCAGTACTTC
CASSLRAYYEQYF
>TRBD2|TRBJ2-7|15|TRBV7-2|NA
TGTGCCAGCAGCTTCTTTAGCGGGGCATCCTACGAGCAGTACTTC
CASSFFSGASYEQYF
>TRBD2|TRBJ2-5|12|TRBV29-1|NA
TGCAGCGTTGTACTAGCGCAAGAGACCCAGTACTTC
CSVVLAQETQYF
>TRBD2|TRBJ2-3|17|TRBV9|NA
TGTGCCAGCAGCGCATACGGACTAGCGGCTAGCACAGATACGCAGTATTTT
CASSAYGLAASTDTQYF
>TRBD1|TRBJ1-5|16|TRBV6-6|NA
TGTGCCAGCAGTTCCCGGGAGGGGGCTGTGAGGCAGCCCCAGCATTTT
CASSSREGAVRQPQHF
>NA|TRBJ2-7|15|TRBV6-1|NA
TGTGCCAGCAGTGATAGGCAGGGCATAAGGAACGAGCAGTACTTC
CASSDRQGIRNEQYF
>TRBD1|TRBJ1-4|14|TRBV5-8|NA
TGTGCCAGCAGCTTAGGGACAGGGGTTGAAAAACTGTTTTTT
CASSLGTGVEKLFF
>NA|TRBJ2-7|18|TRBV15|few
TGTGCCACCAGCAGAGATCTTGAGCAAACGGGGGTCGCCTACGAGCAGTACTTC
CATSRDLEQTGVAYEQYF
>NA|TRBJ1-4|14|TRBV9|NA
TGTGCCAGCAGCGTAGGGGAGGACCCAAAAAAACTGTTTTTT
CASSVGEDPKKLFF
>NA|TRBJ1-1|15|TRBV28|NA
TGTGCCACCACAGGCGGGACGGACCGTAACACTGAAGCTTTCTTT
CATTGGTDRNTEAFF
>TRBD1|TRBJ1-1|13|TRBV30|NA
TGTGCCTGGGGGACAGGGTCTTCTACTGAAGCTTTCTTT
CAWGTGSSTEAFF
>TRBD2|TRBJ2-1|15|TRBV7-9|NA
TGTGCCAGCAGCTTCGGGAGGGCCCAAGAGGATGAGCAGTTCTTC
CASSFGRAQEDEQFF
>TRBD2|TRBJ2-7|15|TRBV28|NA
TGTGCCACCGTCCCTTCGGGGGGGAGCTCCTACGAGCAGTACTTC
CATVPSGGSSYEQYF
>TRBD2|TRBJ2-1|16|TRBV29-1|NA
TGCAGCGTTGAAGATCAGGGACTAGCGGGATATGGTGAGCAGTTCTTC
CSVEDQGLAGYGEQFF
>NA|TRBJ1-1|13|TRBV4-1|NA
TGCGCCAGCAGCCAAGTGGGGGGCACTGAAGCTTTCTTT
CASSQVGGTEAFF
>TRBD1|TRBJ1-2|14|TRBV6-5|NA
TGTGCCAGCAGTGTCAGTCAGGGGGACCCCGGCTACACCTTC
CASSVSQGDPGYTF
>NA|TRBJ2-1|13|TRBV19|NA
TGTGCCAGTAGTCTTCGACAGTACAATGAGCAGTTCTTC
CASSLRQYNEQFF
>TRBD1|TRBJ1-3|18|TRBV5-1|NA
TGCGCCAGCAGCTTGGGGACAGGGGGAACCTACTCTGGAAACACCATATATTTT
CASSLGTGGTYSGNTIYF
>TRBD1|TRBJ2-5|12|TRBV29-1|NA
TGCAGCGTCGTACAGGGGCAAGAGACCCAGTACTTC
CSVVQGQETQYF
>TRBD1|TRBJ1-5|17|TRBV10-3|NA
TGTGCCATCAGTGAGTCGATCGGGACAGCGAGCAATCAGCCCCAGCATTTT
CAISESIGTASNQPQHF
>TRBD1|TRBJ1-2|14|TRBV7-9|NA
TGTGCCAGCAGCTTACTTCGGGACAGCTATGGCTACACCTTC
CASSLLRDSYGYTF
>NA|TRBJ1-2|14|TRBV11-2|NA
TGTGCCAGCAGTCTTGTTCTTTCCAACTATGGCTACACCTTC
CASSLVLSNYGYTF
>TRBD2|TRBJ2-5|15|TRBV9|NA
TGTGCCAGCAGCCCCCGTCCGGCGGGAGGGGAGACCCAGTACTTC
CASSPRPAGGETQYF
>TRBD1|TRBJ1-1|13|TRBV7-9|NA
TGTGCCAGCAGCTTACAGGGGGCCACTGAAGCTTTCTTT
CASSLQGATEAFF
>TRBD2|TRBJ2-5|14|TRBV4-3|NA
TGCGCCAGCAGCCCGAAACCGGGGGGAGAGACCCAGTACTTC
CASSPKPGGETQYF
>TRBD1|TRBJ2-6|17|TRBV7-6|NA
TGTGCCAGCAGCGGGGGGACAGGCAGCTCTGGGGCCAACGTCCTGACTTTC
CASSGGTGSSGANVLTF
>NA|TRBJ2-5|14|TRBV21-1|NA
TGTGCCAGCAGCAAACTCCATACTCAAGAGACCCAGTACTTC
CASSKLHTQETQYF
>TRBD2|TRBJ2-7|19|TRBV7-9|NA
TGTGCCAGCAGCCCCCGACCGGGACTAGCGGGAGGGAGCTCCTACGAGCAGTACTTC
CASSPRPGLAGGSSYEQYF
>NA|TRBJ2-7|16|TRBV4-2|NA
TGTGCCAGCAGCCAAGAGTCCGCGGGTGGTGTCTACGAGCAGTACTTC
CASSQESAGGVYEQYF
>TRBD2|TRBJ2-7|16|TRBV19|NA
TGTGCCAGTAGAACCACCGGGACTAGCGCTTTCTACGAGCAGTACTTC
CASRTTGTSAFYEQYF
>NA|TRBJ2-1|17|TRBV4-3|NA
TGCGCCAGCAGCCAAGAGAGGGCGAGAGTAGAGGGCAATGAGCAGTTCTTC
CASSQERARVEGNEQFF
>TRBD2|TRBJ2-2|16|TRBV28|NA
TGTGCCAGCAGTTTATTACTAGCGGGACGGACCGGGGAGCTGTTTTTT
CASSLLLAGRTGELFF
>NA|TRBJ1-3|17|TRBV6-1|NA
TGTGCCAGCAGTGAAGCGCTTCAGGTTTTCTCTGGAAACACCATATATTTT
CASSEALQVFSGNTIYF
>NA|TRBJ2-5|13|TRBV7-2|few
TGTGCCAGCAGCCGCGGGACCCGAGAGACCCAGTACTTC
CASSRGTRETQYF
>TRBD2|TRBJ2-7|16|TRBV27|NA
TGTGCCAGCAGTTCACGGGACAGCGGGAGGGCGTACGAGCAGTACTTC
CASSSRDSGRAYEQYF